The clone carrying this TCR beta chain was detected a few times. The V gene end was trimmed by 5 bases and the J gene end by 3 bases; junction bases not matched to a gene: 13. There are 17 residues in the CDR3. Germline V gene data show CDR1 as LGHDT and CDR2 as YNNKEL (reference sequence). The data stem from a study of blood T cell repertoires in COVID-19. Whole-study context: Sample material is recorded as cDNA or gDNA derived from T cells, B-cell-depleted T cells, or PBMCs.

In the original workflow: Estimation of nucleated cell counts relied on the amplification of reference gene primers. The data were produced by immunoSEQ multiplex PCR, yet TCRdb's version contains in-frame clones alone and is incomplete. Clone size and the V and J calls come from that table; the DNA yielded D and trimming. The table includes hundreds of thousands of clones, around nine tenths detected once. The V call is TRBV3-1 (or the pseudogene TRBV3-2), the J call TRBJ2-1; 7 nucleotides align to TRBD2. The material sequenced was peripheral blood. This receptor was taken from a young woman who had recovered from COVID-19. CDR3 DNA: TGTGCCAGCAGCGGAGCCTATCTGGCGGGAGTCTACAATGAGCAGTTCTTC. Translated, it gives CASSGAYLAGVYNEQFF.